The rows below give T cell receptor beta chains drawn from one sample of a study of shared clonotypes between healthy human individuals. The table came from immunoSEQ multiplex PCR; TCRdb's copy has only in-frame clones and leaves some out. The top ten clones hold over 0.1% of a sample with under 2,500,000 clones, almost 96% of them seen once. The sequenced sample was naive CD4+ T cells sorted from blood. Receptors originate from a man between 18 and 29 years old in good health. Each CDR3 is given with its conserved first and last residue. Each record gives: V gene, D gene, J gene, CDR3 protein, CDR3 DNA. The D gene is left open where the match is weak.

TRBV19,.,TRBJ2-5,CASSDLGKSQETQYF,TGTGCCAGTAGTGATCTCGGGAAGAGTCAAGAGACCCAGTACTTC
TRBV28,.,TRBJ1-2,CASSIYERGYTF,TGTGCCAGCAGTATCTACGAGAGGGGCTACACCTTC
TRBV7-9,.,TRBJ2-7,CASSLETIGQHNYEQYF,TGTGCCAGCAGCTTAGAGACGATAGGACAGCACAACTACGAGCAGTACTTC
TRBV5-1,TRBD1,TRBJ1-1,CASSFAGTGVKNTEAFF,TGCGCCAGCAGCTTTGCCGGGACAGGGGTGAAGAACACTGAAGCTTTCTTT
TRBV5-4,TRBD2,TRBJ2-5,CASSLEVWTSGQETQYF,TGTGCCAGCAGCTTGGAAGTTTGGACTAGCGGCCAAGAGACCCAGTACTTC
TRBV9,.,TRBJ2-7,CASSAGVAETYEQYF,TGTGCCAGCAGCGCCGGAGTAGCGGAGACCTACGAGCAGTACTTC
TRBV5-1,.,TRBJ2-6,CASSKFLGSGANVLTF,TGCGCCAGCAGCAAGTTCCTCGGGTCTGGGGCCAACGTCCTGACTTTC
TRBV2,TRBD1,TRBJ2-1,CASRMGDRGYNEQFF,TGTGCCAGCAGGATGGGGGACAGGGGCTACAATGAGCAGTTCTTC
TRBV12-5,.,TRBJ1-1,CASGLVLSGENTEAFF,TGTGCTAGTGGTTTGGTACTATCCGGGGAGAACACTGAAGCTTTCTTT
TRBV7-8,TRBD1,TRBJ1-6,CASSLFGTGNSPLHF,TGTGCCAGCAGCTTATTTGGGACAGGGAATTCACCCCTCCACTTT
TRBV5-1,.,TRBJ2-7,CASSLPGSGTYEQYF,TGCGCCAGCAGCCTACCGGGTAGCGGCACCTACGAGCAGTACTTC
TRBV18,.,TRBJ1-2,CASSPGGNYGYTF,TGTGCCAGCTCACCGGGGGGGAACTATGGCTACACCTTC